A single sample gave rise to the 22 T cell receptor beta chains below, sequenced in a study of circulating tumor DNA in untreated peripheral T-cell lymphoma. TCRdb's table, derived via immunoSEQ multiplex PCR, lists solely in-frame clones and lacks some. The sample lists approximately 350 clones; around 77% were seen once. Sequencing used cell-free DNA from blood serum. The origin of the receptors is a human donor with peripheral T-cell lymphoma.

The J gene is TRBJ2-4, the V gene TRBV12-5, with D possibly being TRBD2 (5 bases). The germline gives CDR1 LGHNT, CDR2 FRNRAP. Trimming removed 4 bases at V and 0 bases at J, with 7 bases between. The CDR3 covers 14 residues. The CDR3 protein is CASGSGLAKNIQYF. CDR3 sequence (DNA): TGTGCTAGTGGTTCCGGACTAGCCAAAAACATTCAGTACTTC. Full variable domain (rest looked up from reference TRBV12-5 and TRBJ2-4): DARVTQTPRHKVTEMGQEVTMRCQPILGHNTVFWYRQTMMQGLELLAYFRNRAPLDDSGMPKDRFSAEMPDATLATLKIQPSEPRDSAVYFCASGSGLAKNIQYFGAGTRLSVL.

The chain links TRBV7-8 to TRBJ1-6, with unresolved D. CDR3 size: 16 residues. Germline V gene lookup returns CDR1 SGHVS and CDR2 FQNEAQ. The V end was cut by 1 base, the J end by 4 bases, with 11 bases between. CDR3 residues: CASSLVGTEYNSPLHF. The CDR3 region has the DNA TGTGCCAGCAGCTTAGTCGGCACCGAATATAATTCACCCCTCCACTTT.

The chain couples TRBV4-1 to TRBJ1-2; the D is unclear. The CDR3 runs to 13 residues. V was shortened by 1 base and J by 2 bases, with 5 bases between the two germline ends. Germline values: CDR1 MGHRA, CDR2 YSYEKL. CDR3 in amino acids: CASSQAKNYGYTF. The CDR3 DNA sequence: TGCGCCAGCAGCCAAGCCAAGAACTATGGCTACACCTTC.

The CDR3 DNA reads TGTGCCAGTAGTACTCTTCCGGGACTCCTCACCGGCGAGGCTTTCTTT. Protein product: CASSTLPGLLTGEAFF. V and J are TRBV19 and TRBJ1-1, with D possibly being TRBD1 (5 bases). This CDR3 is 16 amino acids long. Germline CDR1 LNHDA, CDR2 SQIVND (reference sequence). With 4 bases removed from V and 11 bases from J, the gap between germline ends came to 26 bases.

The V call is TRBV19, the J call TRBJ1-5, with D perhaps TRBD1 (5 bases). There are 14 residues in the CDR3. Trimming removed 5 bases at V and 5 bases at J, with 13 bases between. CDR1 and CDR2 (germline): LNHDA, SQIVND (reference sequence). CDR3 region: CASSPLGGDQPQHF. The DNA for the CDR3 is TGTGCCAGTAGTCCCCTTGGAGGGGATCAGCCCCAGCATTTT.

This clone was recorded once. The chain joins TRBV30 to TRBJ2-3; D possibly corresponds to TRBD2 (5 bases). Germline V gives CDR1 GTSNPN, CDR2 SVGIG (reference sequence). V was trimmed by 5 bases and J by 12 bases, leaving 12 bases between them. This CDR3 region has 10 residues. The CDR3 reads CAWGSRDQYF. CDR3 sequence (DNA): TGTGCCTGGGGATCCCGGGATCAGTATTTT. The full variable domain, in which reference TRBV30 and TRBJ2-3 provide the parts outside the CDR3, is SQTIHQWPATLVQPVGSPLSLECTVEGTSNPNLYWYRQAAGRGLQLLFYSVGIGQISSEVPQNLSASRPQDRQFILSSKKLLLSDSGFYLCAWGSRDQYFGPGTRLTVL.

The V and J genes are TRBV11-2 and TRBJ1-5; no firm D call. Germline V gives CDR1 SGHAT, CDR2 FQNNGV. The CDR3 sequence is 13 residues long. Trimming removed 4 bases at V and 1 base at J, with 5 bases between. The CDR3 coding sequence is TGTGCCAGCAGCTCCAGGAGCAATCAGCCCCAGCATTTT. Amino acids: CASSSRSNQPQHF.

The V call is TRBV7-8, the J call TRBJ1-2; D not certain. V dropped 1 base and J dropped 2 bases, with 11 bases sitting between them. CDR3 length: 15 residues. The germline CDR1 and CDR2 sequences are SGHVS and FQNEAQ. The CDR3 bases are TGTGCCAGCAGCTTAGTGGCAGGATGGAACTATGGCTACACCTTC. Protein: CASSLVAGWNYGYTF.

The rearrangement joins TRBV19 to TRBJ1-5; perhaps TRBD1 as D (5 bases). Germline-derived CDR1 and CDR2 are LNHDA and SQIVND (reference sequence). V shed 1 base and J shed 0 bases, with 7 bases lying between them. The CDR3 loop spans 15 amino acids. The CDR3 DNA follows: TGTGCCAGTAGTATAGGACAGAATAGCAATCAGCCCCAGCATTTT. This encodes CASSIGQNSNQPQHF.

The chain links TRBV6-5 to TRBJ1-4; perhaps TRBD1 as D (5 bases). The V and J ends lost 6 bases and 3 bases respectively, with 5 bases between them. The CDR3 loop spans 12 amino acids. Germline V gives CDR1 MNHEY, CDR2 SVGAGI. The CDR3 bases are TGTGCCAGCAGGGGACCTAATGAAAAACTGTTTTTT. Encoded protein: CASRGPNEKLFF.

This chain uses TRBV11-1 with TRBJ2-3; 11 bases fit TRBD2. The CDR3 extends over 17 amino acids. V lost 3 bases, J lost 4 bases, and 9 bases stayed unmatched. The germline gives CDR1 SGHAT, CDR2 FQDESV (reference sequence). The CDR3 is CASSLYLAGGPSDTQYF. As DNA, the CDR3 is TGTGCCAGCAGCTTGTATTTAGCGGGAGGGCCATCAGATACGCAGTATTTT.

CDR3 DNA sequence: TGCGCCAGCAGTAGAGGGCCTGGAGGCCAAGAGACCCAGTACTTC. Its translation: CASSRGPGGQETQYF. The chain employs TRBV5-1 and TRBJ2-5; D is perhaps TRBD2 (5 bases). CDR1 SGHRS and CDR2 YFSETQ come from the germline V gene. V lost 5 bases, J lost 1 base, and 15 bases lay in between. This CDR3 region has 15 residues.

This clone has a handful of counts. This chain links TRBV7-8 with TRBJ1-6, with a weak D call TRBD1 (6 bases). In germline, CDR1 is SGHVS, CDR2 FQNEAQ. V lost 1 base to trimming and J lost 7 bases, with 11 bases between them. The CDR3 loop spans 15 amino acids. Here the CDR3 reads CASSLGEQGNSPLHF. DNA of the CDR3: TGTGCCAGCAGCTTAGGGGAGCAGGGGAATTCACCCCTCCACTTT.

The rearrangement uses TRBV6-6 and TRBJ2-7; D gene uncertain. The germline gives CDR1 MNHNY, CDR2 SVGAGI (reference sequence). This CDR3 contains 14 residues. V lost 2 bases and J 2 bases, leaving 10 bases between the germline ends. CDR3 sequence reads: CASSYGQLAYEQYV. The CDR3 nucleotides are TGTGCCAGCAGTTACGGGCAGTTGGCCTACGAGCAGTACGTC.

This clone was counted between two and nine times. The genes are TRBV19 and TRBJ1-5; no reliable D call. V was shortened by 3 bases and J by 4 bases, with 13 bases between the two germline ends. Germline V gene sequence: CDR1 LNHDA, CDR2 SQIVND (reference sequence). This CDR3 region has 15 residues. The DNA for the CDR3 is TGTGCCAGTAGTATTGGTCAGGCCATTAATCAGCCCCAGCATTTT. Translated: CASSIGQAINQPQHF.

The J gene is TRBJ1-1, the V gene TRBV21-1. TRBV21-1 is shown as a pseudogene. This CDR3 contains 14 residues. CDR3 residues: CASSKEAGEGWAFF. For the CDR3, the DNA is TGTGCCAGCAGCAAAGAAGCAGGGGAGGGATGGGCTTTCTTT.

This CDR3 is CASSSGQGRITNEKLFF. The CDR3 DNA reads as TGCGCCAGCAGCTCTGGACAGGGAAGGATCACTAATGAAAAACTGTTTTTT. The chain couples TRBV5-1 to TRBJ1-4; 8 nucleotides agree with TRBD1. The V gene's germline CDR1 is SGHRS and CDR2 YFSETQ. V was clipped by 3 bases and J by 2 bases; unmatched bases: 9. The CDR3 sequence is 17 residues long.

This chain uses TRBV18 with TRBJ2-7, with TRBD1 as a possible D gene (5 bases). The V gene lost 2 bases and the J gene lost 6 bases, with 14 bases spanning the gap. The V gene's germline CDR1 is KGHSH and CDR2 LQKENI. This CDR3 is built from 14 residues. Here the CDR3 reads CASSPALGLGEQYF. CDR3 DNA: TGTGCCAGCTCACCAGCCCTGGGGCTCGGCGAGCAGTACTTC.

This clone turned up a few times. This chain joins TRBV6-1 and TRBJ1-5; no reliable D call. CDR1 is MNHNS, CDR2 SASEGT, per germline. The CDR3 is made up of 13 amino acids. The ends were cut back, 7 bases at V and 12 bases at J, with 19 bases in the middle. CDR3 sequence reads: CASNQVALGVQHF. The CDR3 DNA is TGTGCCAGCAATCAGGTTGCCCTTGGGGTCCAGCATTTT.

This chain links TRBV9 with TRBJ2-7; 7 bases line up with TRBD1. With 0 bases clipped from V and 2 bases from J, the junction kept 2 bases outside the gene matches. From germline, CDR1 is SGDLS and CDR2 YYNGEE. CDR3 length: 14 amino acids. The CDR3 sequence: CASSVAGGPYEQYF. DNA for the CDR3: TGTGCCAGCAGCGTAGCAGGGGGTCCCTACGAGCAGTACTTC.

This clone was seen once. V gene TRBV13 combines with J gene TRBJ2-2; D is ambiguous. Trimming removed 5 bases from V and 10 bases from J, with 23 bases in between. The CDR3 runs 16 residues. From germline, CDR1 is PRHDT and CDR2 FYEKMQ (reference sequence). CDR3 protein: CASSKSYLGLSEELFF. The CDR3 nucleotides read TGTGCCAGCAGCAAGAGCTACCTTGGGTTGTCCGAGGAGCTGTTTTTT.

In its sample, this clone was seen a few times. The rearrangement joins TRBV6-1 to TRBJ1-2; no clear D gene. Germline V CDR1 and CDR2: MNHNS, SASEGT. With 10 bases removed from V and 1 base from J, the gap between germline ends came to 7 bases. The CDR3 is 11 amino acids. The CDR3 bases are TGTGCCACCAGCTTTAACTATGGCTACACCTTC. Translating it yields CATSFNYGYTF.